The rows below give T cell receptor beta chains drawn from one sample of a study of cytomegalovirus exposure and HLA in healthy donors. Assay used: immunoSEQ multiplex PCR; TCRdb lists only in-frame clones, some missing. The table includes under 150,000 clones, just under 80% detected once. Sequencing input: PBMCs. These receptors all stem from a woman aged 40 to 55 in good health and CMV-seronegative. Both conserved end residues are part of each CDR3. Each record gives: J gene, V gene, clone size, D gene, CDR3 DNA, CDR3 protein. The D gene is left open where the match is weak. Size is stated for part of the rows, as once, few or many counts, or as a class when the clone is expanded.

TRBJ2-7 | TRBV19 | - | TRBD1 | TGTGCCAGTCAAGACAGGGGATACGAGCAGTACTTC | CASQDRGYEQYF
TRBJ2-3 | TRBV19 | - | TRBD2 | TGTGCCAGTAGTACTAATAGCGGGTTCGGCACAGATACGCAGTATTTT | CASSTNSGFGTDTQYF
TRBJ1-2 | TRBV19 | - | TRBD1 | TGTGCCAGCGCCCGACAGGGGGCCTACTATGGCTACACCTTC | CASARQGAYYGYTF
TRBJ1-2 | TRBV29-1 | - | - | TGCAGCGTTGACCAGCGAAACTATGGCTACACCTTC | CSVDQRNYGYTF
TRBJ2-3 | TRBV25-1 | - | TRBD2 | TGTGCCAGCCCCACTAGCGGGGTCACAGATACGCAGTATTTT | CASPTSGVTDTQYF
TRBJ1-6 | TRBV7-3 | - | - | TGTGCCAGCAGCGCCTCTAGTGGAGCACCCCTCCACTTT | CASSASSGAPLHF
TRBJ1-2 | TRBV19 | - | TRBD1 | TGTGCCAGTAGTAGAGTGGCCGGGACAGGGCACTATGGCTACACCTTC | CASSRVAGTGHYGYTF
TRBJ1-1 | TRBV6-1 | - | - | TGTGCCAGCGGGGGCACGGGCACGGTGAACACTGAAGCTTTCTTT | CASGGTGTVNTEAFF
TRBJ2-3 | TRBV7-3 | - | TRBD2 | TGTGCCAGCAGCTCTAGCGGGAGGGCATCAGATACGCAGTATTTT | CASSSSGRASDTQYF
TRBJ2-5 | TRBV5-1 | - | TRBD2 | TGCGCCAGCAGCCCCGGGACTAGCGGGGGTTGGCAAGAGACCCAGTACTTC | CASSPGTSGGWQETQYF
TRBJ2-7 | TRBV20-1 | few | - | TGCAGTGCTAGGCACGGCTACGAGCAGTACTTC | CSARHGYEQYF
TRBJ1-2 | TRBV18 | - | TRBD1 | TGTGCCAGCTCAGCTGGAACCGGGACAGGGTATGACTATGGCTACACCTTC | CASSAGTGTGYDYGYTF
TRBJ2-1 | TRBV27 | - | - | TGTGCCAGCAGTTTATGGGGAGATGAGCAGTTCTTC | CASSLWGDEQFF
TRBJ2-1 | TRBV6-1 | - | - | TGTGCCAGCAGTGAGACAAATTGGGAGACACAGCAGTTCTTC | CASSETNWETQQFF